This is a list of T cell receptor beta chains from one sample in a study of blood T cell repertoires in COVID-19. Sequencing used immunoSEQ multiplex PCR; TCRdb keeps in-frame clones, though not all of them. The table has around 250,000 clones, 84% seen once. Input material: peripheral blood. The origin of the receptors is a woman aged 40 to 50 who had recovered from COVID-19. The CDR3 runs from the conserved cysteine through the conserved F or W. The D gene is left open where the match is weak. Clone size is not always given. Where it is, it says once, few, many or a class for expanded clones.

>.|TRBV6-5|.|TRBJ2-5
CASSKTGLETQYF
TGTGCCAGCAGTAAGACAGGTCTGGAGACCCAGTACTTC
>.|TRBV6-2/TRBV6-3|.|TRBJ2-7
CASSYTRYSYEQYF
TGTGCCAGCAGTTACACCAGATACTCCTACGAGCAGTACTTC
>.|TRBV14|.|TRBJ1-6
CASSLRDSNSPLHF
TGTGCCAGCAGCCTCCGGGACTCCAATTCACCCCTCCACTTT
>.|TRBV2|.|TRBJ1-6
CASSELLDSNSPLHF
TGTGCCAGCAGTGAACTGTTGGACAGTAATTCACCCCTCCACTTT
>TRBD2|TRBV7-2|.|TRBJ2-1
CASSLEVAGGMNEQFF
TGTGCCAGCAGCTTAGAAGTAGCGGGGGGGATGAATGAGCAGTTCTTC
>.|TRBV28|.|TRBJ1-4
CASSLGRDEKLFF
TGTGCCAGCAGTTTAGGCAGGGATGAAAAACTGTTTTTT
>.|TRBV5-4|.|TRBJ1-4
CASSLAPSNNEKLFF
TGTGCCAGCAGCTTGGCCCCCAGTAATAATGAAAAACTGTTTTTT
>.|TRBV5-5|.|TRBJ1-4
CASSLVAGLFEKLFF
TGTGCCAGCAGCTTGGTGGCAGGGCTTTTTGAAAAACTGTTTTTT
>TRBD1|TRBV19|.|TRBJ2-5
CASSIARGIETQYF
TGTGCCAGTAGTATCGCCAGGGGGATTGAGACCCAGTACTTC
>TRBD1|TRBV14|.|TRBJ2-3
CASSPWDRSSTDTQYF
TGTGCCAGCAGCCCATGGGACAGATCTAGCACAGATACGCAGTATTTT
>TRBD1|TRBV18|.|TRBJ1-2
CASSPFKTGIGYTF
TGTGCCAGCTCACCATTCAAGACAGGGATTGGCTACACCTTC
>.|TRBV29-1|.|TRBJ2-1
CSVVPQTRAINEQFF
TGCAGCGTGGTACCACAGACTAGGGCCATCAATGAGCAGTTCTTC
>.|TRBV18|.|TRBJ1-4
CASSPLPGVELFF
TGTGCCAGCTCACCATTACCAGGGGTGGAACTGTTTTTT
>TRBD1|TRBV28|.|TRBJ1-5
CASSFQRQGRQPQHF
TGTGCCAGCAGTTTCCAAAGACAGGGCAGGCAGCCCCAGCATTTT
>.|TRBV30|.|TRBJ1-3
CAWSATFSGNTIYF
TGTGCCTGGAGTGCGACATTCTCTGGAAACACCATATATTTT
>.|TRBV2|once|TRBJ2-7
CASSLRDSYEQYF
TGTGCCAGCAGTCTCAGGGATTCGTACGAGCAGTACTTC
>TRBD1|TRBV19|.|TRBJ1-5
CASTKDRERNQPQHF
TGTGCCAGTACTAAGGACAGGGAGCGGAATCAGCCCCAGCATTTT
>TRBD1|TRBV15|.|TRBJ2-5
CATSRGQGAIQETQYF
TGTGCCACCAGCAGAGGACAGGGGGCCATCCAAGAGACCCAGTACTTC
>.|TRBV3-1/TRBV3-2|.|TRBJ1-1
CASGPYGANTEAFF
TGTGCCAGCGGTCCCTATGGGGCCAACACTGAAGCTTTCTTT
>TRBD1|TRBV11-1|.|TRBJ1-6
CASSRTGQGNSPLHF
TGTGCCAGCAGCCGAACGGGACAGGGAAATTCACCCCTCCACTTT
>.|TRBV4-1|.|TRBJ1-2
CASKTPQEDGYTF
TGCGCCAGCAAGACCCCTCAGGAGGATGGCTACACCTTC
>.|TRBV4-1|.|TRBJ2-3
CASSLGQITDTQYF
TGCGCCAGCAGCCTTGGACAAATCACAGATACGCAGTATTTT
>TRBD2|TRBV7-3|.|TRBJ2-1
CASSPASGGGGEQFF
TGTGCCAGCAGCCCTGCTAGCGGGGGTGGGGGTGAGCAGTTCTTC